Shown below are 25 T cell receptor beta chains from a single sample sequenced in a study of T cell responses to AZD1222 COVID-19 vaccine. This table comes from immunoSEQ multiplex PCR, and its TCRdb copy is limited to in-frame clones, with some not included. The table shows 95,000 to 110,000 clones, with about 93% occurring only once. The material was peripheral blood, obtained on day 0 of AZD1222 vaccination. The receptor set was obtained from an adult in good health.

The chain carries TRBV2 and TRBJ2-7; 10 nucleotides align to TRBD2. V lost 9 bases and J lost 6; bases outside the gene matches: 8. The CDR3 is 13 residues long. The germline V gene encodes CDR1 SNHLY and CDR2 FYNNEI. This CDR3 is CASQRGGNGEQYF. The CDR3 DNA follows: TGTGCCAGTCAGCGGGGGGGTAACGGCGAGCAGTACTTC.

The V call is TRBV5-1, the J call TRBJ2-1; weak D call: TRBD1 (5 bases). V was shortened by 6 bases and J by 0 bases, with 13 bases between the two germline ends. Germline V gives CDR1 SGHRS, CDR2 YFSETQ. This CDR3 is 15 amino acids long. This CDR3 is CASIREPSSYNEQFF. The CDR3 DNA follows: TGCGCCAGCATCAGGGAACCGAGCTCCTACAATGAGCAGTTCTTC.

This chain's CDR3 is CASSLDPGISYEQYF. The CDR3 nucleotides are TGCGCCAGCAGCCTAGACCCAGGGATAAGTTACGAGCAGTACTTC. The chain uses TRBV4-1 and TRBJ2-7; the D gene is possibly TRBD1 (5 bases). Germline V gene lookup returns CDR1 MGHRA and CDR2 YSYEKL. The CDR3 covers 15 residues. V shed 4 bases and J shed 4 bases, with 17 bases lying between them.

This clone came up a few times. V is TRBV18 and J is TRBJ1-6, with a possible D match to TRBD1 (5 bases). The V end lost 4 bases, the J end lost 10 bases, and 20 bases lay between the germline ends. The CDR3 covers 16 residues. Germline V gene sequence: CDR1 KGHSH, CDR2 LQKENI. CDR3 sequence reads: CASSLQTGALESPLHF. CDR3 nucleotide sequence: TGTGCCAGCTCACTCCAAACAGGCGCGTTGGAGTCACCCCTCCACTTT.

The chain recombines TRBV4-3 with TRBJ2-3; no firm D call. This CDR3 contains 17 residues. Germline V gives CDR1 LGHNA, CDR2 YSLEER. V lost 0 bases and J 1 base, leaving 14 bases between the germline ends. In DNA form, the CDR3 reads TGCGCCAGCAGCCAAGATCAGCAGGTTTTGGGCACAGATACGCAGTATTTT. Translating gives CASSQDQQVLGTDTQYF.

This rearrangement joins TRBV9 to TRBJ2-2; TRBD1 aligns across 8 bases. J lost 6 bases, V lost 4 bases, and 8 bases had no gene match. The CDR3 length is 15 residues. Germline-derived CDR1 and CDR2 are SGDLS and YYNGEE. The DNA for the CDR3 is TGTGCCAGCAGCTCCGCGACAGGGGTACCCGGGGAGCTGTTTTTT. This codes for CASSSATGVPGELFF.

This clone was seen once. The DNA for the CDR3 is TGTGCCAGCAGTTGGGGGATCCAAGCTTTCTTT. This translates into CASSWGIQAFF. The chain couples TRBV12-3 or TRBV12-4 to TRBJ1-1, with D possibly being TRBD1 (5 bases). V was trimmed by 4 bases and J by 9 bases, leaving 9 bases between them. CDR3 length: 11 amino acids.

The CDR3, as DNA: TGCGCCAGCAGCTCCCGTGTAGCGGGGGACACAGATACGCAGTATTTT. Protein sequence: CASSSRVAGDTDTQYF. The genes are TRBV5-1 and TRBJ2-3; TRBD2 matches 9 bases. The CDR3 covers 16 residues. J gave up 2 bases and V 3 bases, and 7 bases lay outside the gene matches. Germline lookup yields CDR1 SGHRS and CDR2 YFSETQ. The full variable domain, its missing parts supplied by reference TRBV5-1 and TRBJ2-3, is KAGVTQTPRYLIKTRGQQVTLSCSPISGHRSVSWYQQTPGQGLQFLFEYFSETQRNKGNFPGRFSGRQFSNSRSEMNVSTLELGDSALYLCASSSRVAGDTDTQYFGPGTRLTVL.

The gene calls are TRBV3-1 (or the pseudogene TRBV3-2) and TRBJ1-1; D is uncertain. V shed 3 bases and J shed 1 base, with 12 bases lying between them. Germline V gives CDR1 LGHDT, CDR2 YNNKEL (reference sequence). The CDR3 extends over 15 amino acids. The CDR3 DNA is TGTGCCAGCAGCCAGGCGGGGTCAGGGAACACTGAAGCTTTCTTT. Translation gives CASSQAGSGNTEAFF.

This chain connects TRBV5-4 to TRBJ1-2; 11 bases are shared with TRBD1. Germline V gives CDR1 SGHNT, CDR2 YYREEE (reference sequence). The CDR3 runs 16 residues. Germline trimming cut 3 bases from V and 4 bases from J; bases unmatched to any gene: 8. The CDR3 protein is CASSSLGDRGGYGYTF. CDR3 in DNA: TGTGCCAGCAGCTCGCTCGGGGACAGGGGGGGCTATGGCTACACCTTC.

The genes are TRBV11-2 and TRBJ2-3; D is ambiguous. The V gene lost 0 bases and the J gene lost 5 bases, with 9 bases spanning the gap. Germline values: CDR1 SGHAT, CDR2 FQNNGV. The CDR3 has 14 residues. The CDR3 region has the DNA TGTGCCAGCAGCTTAGATTCCAGCCAAGATACGCAGTATTTT. Protein product: CASSLDSSQDTQYF.

V is TRBV5-1 and J is TRBJ1-2; TRBD1 aligns across 10 bases. CDR1 is SGHRS, CDR2 YFSETQ, per germline. The CDR3 is 16 amino acids. The J segment lost 6 bases and the V segment lost 1 base, leaving 9 bases of the junction unmatched. CDR3 residues: CASSLNAGTGVHGYTF. The CDR3 nucleotides read TGCGCCAGCAGCTTGAACGCCGGGACAGGGGTTCATGGCTACACCTTC.

The chain combines TRBV6-4 with TRBJ2-3; 8 nucleotides align to TRBD2. The junction had 3 bases not matched to a gene; V was cut back by 2 bases and J by 2 bases. The V gene's germline CDR1 is MRHNA and CDR2 SNTAGT. The CDR3 sequence is 15 residues long. CDR3 residues: CASSDTSGVTDTQYF. In DNA form, the CDR3 reads TGTGCCAGCAGTGACACTAGCGGAGTCACAGATACGCAGTATTTT.

The gene calls are TRBV6-2 or TRBV6-3 and TRBJ2-2; a possible D gene is TRBD2 (6 bases). Germline V gene sequence: CDR1 MNHEY, CDR2 SVGEGT. The CDR3 runs to 14 residues. V was trimmed by 2 bases and J by 7 bases, leaving 11 bases between them. The CDR3 DNA sequence: TGTGCCAGCAGTTACAGATTGGGGGGCGGGGAGCTGTTTTTT. Residues: CASSYRLGGGELFF.

The J gene is TRBJ2-1, the V gene TRBV4-3; D remains ambiguous. Germline CDR1 reads LGHNA; CDR2 reads YSLEER. The CDR3 is made up of 15 amino acids. V dropped 1 base and J dropped 6 bases, with 13 bases sitting between them. The CDR3 nucleotides read TGCGCCAGCAGCCAAGCGCGATCTAGAGGCAATGAGCAGTTCTTC. Its protein is CASSQARSRGNEQFF.

J is TRBJ2-5 and V is TRBV27, with 12 bases that match TRBD2. There are 15 residues in the CDR3. Germline V gives CDR1 MNHEY, CDR2 SMNVEV (reference sequence). V gave up 7 bases and J gave up 5 bases; unmatched junction bases: 8. The CDR3 bases are TGTGCCAGCACCGCTAGCGGGGGGGCTCATGAGACCCAGTACTTC. Translating gives CASTASGGAHETQYF.

This sequence joins TRBV6-4 and TRBJ1-5; possible D gene TRBD1, 5 bases. V was pared by 7 bases and J by 4 bases, with 20 bases between. This CDR3 spans 16 amino acids. Per the germline V gene, CDR1 is MRHNA and CDR2 is SNTAGT. The CDR3 loop reads CASTGVRDLFNQPQHF. CDR3 DNA: TGTGCCAGCACCGGTGTAAGGGACCTCTTTAATCAGCCCCAGCATTTT.

The chain links TRBV28 to TRBJ2-3; D is possibly TRBD1 (5 bases). CDR3 length: 15 residues. Between the trimmed V and J ends, which lost 2 bases and 2 bases, there was a span of 11 bases. Germline V CDR1 and CDR2: MDHEN, SYDVKM. DNA of the CDR3: TGTGCCAGCAGTTTACCAGACAGATCCACAGATACGCAGTATTTT. Translating it yields CASSLPDRSTDTQYF.

The chain combines TRBV11-2 with TRBJ2-7; D perhaps matches TRBD1 (7 bases). This CDR3 has 15 amino acids. Trimming removed 3 bases from V and 0 bases from J, with 12 bases in between. Germline CDR1 and CDR2: SGHAT and FQNNGV. CDR3 bases: TGTGCCAGCAGCTTCGGCAGGGGGGTCTCCTACGAGCAGTACTTC. Translated: CASSFGRGVSYEQYF.

The gene calls are TRBV19 and TRBJ2-2, with TRBD1 matching 10 bases. This CDR3 has 14 residues. Trimming removed 9 bases from V and 6 bases from J; junction bases left unmatched: 7. Germline assignment: CDR1 LNHDA and CDR2 SQIVND (reference sequence). In nucleotides, the CDR3 is TGTGCCAGCCGACAGGGGGCGGCCTCCGGGGAGCTGTTTTTT. Translation gives CASRQGAASGELFF.

The rearrangement uses TRBV6-2 or TRBV6-3 and TRBJ2-1; 15 bases align to TRBD2. CDR1 is MNHEY, CDR2 SVGEGT, per germline. The CDR3 has 14 residues. V lost 6 bases to trimming and J lost 7 bases; unmatched junction nucleotides: 1. The CDR3 protein is CASSGTSGGNEQFF. The DNA of the CDR3 is TGTGCCAGCAGCGGGACTAGCGGGGGGAATGAGCAGTTCTTC.

V is TRBV10-3 and J is TRBJ1-5; D might be TRBD1 (5 bases). The CDR3 is made up of 14 amino acids. The germline gives CDR1 ENHRY, CDR2 SYGVKD. The V gene lost 9 bases and the J gene lost 3 bases, with 15 bases spanning the gap. In nucleotides, the CDR3 is TGTGCCATTGCAAGGGGCGCTGACAATCAGCCCCAGCATTTT. Amino acids: CAIARGADNQPQHF.

This chain connects TRBV3-1 (or the pseudogene TRBV3-2) to TRBJ1-5; D ambiguous. The CDR3 sequence is 16 residues long. Trimming left V 0 bases short and J 0 bases short, with 9 bases between. Looked up from germline, CDR1 is LGHDT and CDR2 is YNNKEL (reference sequence). The CDR3 DNA reads as TGTGCCAGCAGCCAAGATCGGGAGAATAGCAATCAGCCCCAGCATTTT. Its protein is CASSQDRENSNQPQHF.

This clone was seen just once. The gene calls are TRBV10-1 and TRBJ2-2; maybe TRBD2 (5 bases). V gave up 3 bases and J gave up 5 bases, with 13 bases separating them. Germline V gene data show CDR1 as WNHNN and CDR2 as SYGVQD (reference sequence). The CDR3 loop spans 15 amino acids. The CDR3 bases are TGCGCCAGCAGTGAAGGGAGCATCGGTACCGGGGAGCTGTTTTTT. Protein sequence: CASSEGSIGTGELFF.

V gene TRBV11-2 combines with J gene TRBJ1-4; D might be TRBD1 (6 bases). This CDR3 is 14 amino acids long. The germline V gene encodes CDR1 SGHAT and CDR2 FQNNGV. V was cut by 5 bases and J by 5 bases, with 12 bases left in between. CDR3 sequence reads: CASSPGVQNEKLFF. In nucleotides, the CDR3 is TGTGCCAGCAGCCCAGGGGTTCAGAATGAAAAACTGTTTTTT.